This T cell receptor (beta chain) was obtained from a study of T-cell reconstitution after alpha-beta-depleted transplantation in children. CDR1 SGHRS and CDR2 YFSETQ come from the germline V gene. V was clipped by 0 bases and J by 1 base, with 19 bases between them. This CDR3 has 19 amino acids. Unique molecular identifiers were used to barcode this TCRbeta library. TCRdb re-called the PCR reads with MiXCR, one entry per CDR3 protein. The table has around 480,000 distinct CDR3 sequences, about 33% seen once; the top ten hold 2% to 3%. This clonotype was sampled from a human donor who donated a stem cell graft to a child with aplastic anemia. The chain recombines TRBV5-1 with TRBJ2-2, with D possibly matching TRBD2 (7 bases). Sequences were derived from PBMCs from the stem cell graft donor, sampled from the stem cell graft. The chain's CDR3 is CASSLAWGRELRNTGELFF. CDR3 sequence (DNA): TGCGCCAGCAGCTTGGCCTGGGGGCGGGAGCTAAGGAACACCGGGGAGCTGTTTTTT. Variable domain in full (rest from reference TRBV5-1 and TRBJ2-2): KAGVTQTPRYLIKTRGQQVTLSCSPISGHRSVSWYQQTPGQGLQFLFEYFSETQRNKGNFPGRFSGRQFSNSRSEMNVSTLELGDSALYLCASSLAWGRELRNTGELFFGEGSRLTVL.